The source of this T cell receptor (beta chain) is a study of cytomegalovirus exposure and HLA in healthy donors. About the study: Caucasian-associated ancestry cluster membership applied to approximately 81% of approximately 400 genotyped donors. The study, taken as a whole, reports: In a later analysis, a missense DCLRE1C variant was linked to TCR beta V- and J-gene trimming. Most of the CMV-associated TCR beta chains (in a later analysis) appeared to be HLA-restricted.

With V trimmed by 5 bases and J by 3 bases, 10 bases remained unmatched. CDR1 and CDR2 from the germline V gene are MDHEN and SYDVKM. CDR3 length: 15 residues. PCR involved 60 Vbeta and 13 Jbeta primers. TCRdb keeps only in-frame clones here, not all; method: immunoSEQ multiplex PCR. In the table there are some 140,000 clones, roughly 83% of which are singletons. Comments on this clone: Antigen unknown.

This receptor was identified in a man aged 30-40 years in good health and CMV-seropositive. Sequencing was carried out using PBMCs. The gene calls are TRBV28 and TRBJ2-7; 7 bases align to TRBD1. CDR3 sequence: CASSGSGQSLYEQYF. For the CDR3, the DNA is TGTGCCAGCAGTGGCTCGGGACAGTCCCTCTACGAGCAGTACTTC.